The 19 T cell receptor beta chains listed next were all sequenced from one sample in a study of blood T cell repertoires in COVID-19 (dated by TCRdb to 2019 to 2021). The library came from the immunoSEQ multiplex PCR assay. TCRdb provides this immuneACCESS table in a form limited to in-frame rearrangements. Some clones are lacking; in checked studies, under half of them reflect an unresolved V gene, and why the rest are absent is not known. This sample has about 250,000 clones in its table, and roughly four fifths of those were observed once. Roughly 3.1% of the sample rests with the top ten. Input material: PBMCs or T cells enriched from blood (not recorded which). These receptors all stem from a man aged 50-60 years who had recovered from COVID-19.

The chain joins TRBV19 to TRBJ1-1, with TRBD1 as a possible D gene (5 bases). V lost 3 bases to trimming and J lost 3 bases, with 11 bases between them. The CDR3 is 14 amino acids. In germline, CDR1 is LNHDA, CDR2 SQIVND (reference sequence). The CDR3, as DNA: TGTGCCAGTAGTATTTGGGGCGTGGACACTGAAGCTTTCTTT. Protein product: CASSIWGVDTEAFF.

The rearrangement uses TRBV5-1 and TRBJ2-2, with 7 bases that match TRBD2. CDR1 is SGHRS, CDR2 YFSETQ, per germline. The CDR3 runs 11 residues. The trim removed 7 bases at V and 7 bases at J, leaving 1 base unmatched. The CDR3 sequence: CASGGGGELFF. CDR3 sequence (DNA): TGCGCCAGCGGCGGGGGCGGGGAGCTGTTTTTT.

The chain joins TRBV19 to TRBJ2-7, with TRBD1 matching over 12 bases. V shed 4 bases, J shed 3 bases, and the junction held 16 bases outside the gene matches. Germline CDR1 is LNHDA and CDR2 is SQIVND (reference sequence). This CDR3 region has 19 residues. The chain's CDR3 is CASSTLFGTGGFTSYEQYF. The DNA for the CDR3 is TGTGCCAGTAGTACCCTTTTCGGGACAGGGGGCTTTACAAGCTACGAGCAGTACTTC. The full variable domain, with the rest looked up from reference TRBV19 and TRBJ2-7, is DGGITQSPKYLFRKEGQNVTLSCEQNLNHDAMYWYRQDPGQGLRLIYYSQIVNDFQKGDIAEGYSVSREKKESFPLTVTSAQKNPTAFYLCASSTLFGTGGFTSYEQYFGPGTRLTVT.

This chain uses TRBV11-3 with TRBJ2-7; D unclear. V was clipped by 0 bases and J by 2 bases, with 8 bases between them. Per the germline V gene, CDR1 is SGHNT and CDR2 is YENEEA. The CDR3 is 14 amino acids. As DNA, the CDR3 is TGTGCCAGCAGCTTAGAAACTTATGCCTACGAGCAGTACTTC. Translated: CASSLETYAYEQYF.

The CDR3 is CASSFEAGGPGDTQYF. CDR3 nucleotide sequence: TGCGCCAGCAGCTTCGAAGCGGGAGGACCGGGCGATACGCAGTATTTT. The gene calls are TRBV5-1 and TRBJ2-3; 9 positions agree with TRBD2. The V and J ends lost 2 bases and 6 bases, in that order; junction bases with no gene match: 10. Per the germline V gene, CDR1 is SGHRS and CDR2 is YFSETQ. CDR3 length: 16 residues.

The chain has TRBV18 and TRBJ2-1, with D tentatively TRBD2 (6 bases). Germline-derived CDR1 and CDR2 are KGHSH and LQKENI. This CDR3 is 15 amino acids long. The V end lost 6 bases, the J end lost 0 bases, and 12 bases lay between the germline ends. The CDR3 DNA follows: TGTGCCAGCTCCCAGGACGGGAGCTCCTACAATGAGCAGTTCTTC. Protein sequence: CASSQDGSSYNEQFF.

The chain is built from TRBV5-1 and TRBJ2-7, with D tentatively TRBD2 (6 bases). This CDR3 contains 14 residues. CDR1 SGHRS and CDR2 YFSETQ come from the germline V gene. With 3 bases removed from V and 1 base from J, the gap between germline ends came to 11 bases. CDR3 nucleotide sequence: TGCGCCAGCAGCTGGGGGGACGGTTCCTACGAGCAGTACTTC. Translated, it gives CASSWGDGSYEQYF. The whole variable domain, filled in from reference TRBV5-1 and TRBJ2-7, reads KAGVTQTPRYLIKTRGQQVTLSCSPISGHRSVSWYQQTPGQGLQFLFEYFSETQRNKGNFPGRFSGRQFSNSRSEMNVSTLELGDSALYLCASSWGDGSYEQYFGPGTRLTVT.

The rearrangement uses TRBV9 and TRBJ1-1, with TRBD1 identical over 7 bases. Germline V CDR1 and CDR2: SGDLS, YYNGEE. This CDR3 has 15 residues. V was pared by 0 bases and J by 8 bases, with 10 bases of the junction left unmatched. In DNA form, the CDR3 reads TGTGCCAGCAGCGTAGGCGGGATGGGACAGAAAGAAGCTTTCTTT. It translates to CASSVGGMGQKEAFF.

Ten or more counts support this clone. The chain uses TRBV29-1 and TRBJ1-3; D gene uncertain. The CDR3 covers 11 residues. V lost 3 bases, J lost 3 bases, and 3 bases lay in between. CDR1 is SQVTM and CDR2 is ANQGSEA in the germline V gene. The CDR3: CSVDLGNTIYF. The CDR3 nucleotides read TGCAGCGTTGACCTTGGAAACACCATATATTTT.

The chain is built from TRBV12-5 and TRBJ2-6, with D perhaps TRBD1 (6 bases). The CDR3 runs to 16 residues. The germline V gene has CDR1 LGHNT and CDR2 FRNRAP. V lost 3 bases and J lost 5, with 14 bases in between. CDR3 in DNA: TGTGCTAGTGGTTTCCTACAGGGTTTCAGGGCCAACGTCCTGACTTTC. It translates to CASGFLQGFRANVLTF.

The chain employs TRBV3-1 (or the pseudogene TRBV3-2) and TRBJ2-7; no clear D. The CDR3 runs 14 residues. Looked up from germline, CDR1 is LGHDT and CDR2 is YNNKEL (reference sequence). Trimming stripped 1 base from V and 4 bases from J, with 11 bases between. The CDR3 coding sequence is TGTGCCAGCAGCCAAGTTGAGCGAGGATACGAGCAGTACTTC. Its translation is CASSQVERGYEQYF.

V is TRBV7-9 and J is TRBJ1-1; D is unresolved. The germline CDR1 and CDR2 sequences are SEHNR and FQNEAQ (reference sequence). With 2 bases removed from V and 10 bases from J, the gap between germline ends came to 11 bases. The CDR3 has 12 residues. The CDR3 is CASSLPGLGAFF. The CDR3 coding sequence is TGTGCCAGCAGCTTACCGGGTCTCGGAGCTTTCTTT.

CDR3 in DNA: TGCGCCAGCAGCTTCCTGGGGACAGGGATTCTCAACGAGCAGTACTTC. Protein sequence: CASSFLGTGILNEQYF. The V gene is TRBV5-1, the J gene TRBJ2-7; 9 nucleotides line up with TRBD1. Germline trimming cut 2 bases from V and 5 bases from J; bases unmatched to any gene: 11. Germline-derived CDR1 and CDR2 are SGHRS and YFSETQ. This CDR3 is built from 16 residues.

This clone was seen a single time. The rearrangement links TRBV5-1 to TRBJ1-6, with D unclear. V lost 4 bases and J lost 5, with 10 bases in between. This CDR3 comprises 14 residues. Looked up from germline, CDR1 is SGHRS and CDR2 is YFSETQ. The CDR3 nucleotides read TGCGCCAGCAGCCATGGGAGGGATAATTCACCCCTCCACTTT. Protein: CASSHGRDNSPLHF.

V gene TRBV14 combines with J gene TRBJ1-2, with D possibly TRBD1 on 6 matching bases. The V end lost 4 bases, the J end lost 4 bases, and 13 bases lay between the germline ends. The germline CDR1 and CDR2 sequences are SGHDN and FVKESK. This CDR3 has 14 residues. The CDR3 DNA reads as TGTGCCAGCAGCCCCGGGGGGGGCCGCTATGGCTACACCTTC. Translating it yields CASSPGGGRYGYTF. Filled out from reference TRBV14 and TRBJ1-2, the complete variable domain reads EAGVTQFPSHSVIEKGQTVTLRCDPISGHDNLYWYRRVMGKEIKFLLHFVKESKQDESGMPNNRFLAERTGGTYSTLKVQPAELEDSGVYFCASSPGGGRYGYTFGSGTRLTVV.

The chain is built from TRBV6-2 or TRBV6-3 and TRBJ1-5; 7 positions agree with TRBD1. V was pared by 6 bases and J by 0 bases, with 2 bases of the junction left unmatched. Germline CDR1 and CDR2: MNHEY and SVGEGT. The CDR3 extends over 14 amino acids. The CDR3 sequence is CASSPGGSNQPQHF. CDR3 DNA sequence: TGTGCCAGCAGCCCAGGGGGTAGCAATCAGCCCCAGCATTTT.

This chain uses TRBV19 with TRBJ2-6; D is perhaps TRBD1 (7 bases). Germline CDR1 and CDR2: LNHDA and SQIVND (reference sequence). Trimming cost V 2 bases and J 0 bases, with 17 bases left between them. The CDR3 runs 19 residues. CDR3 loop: CASSIYSGGTFSGANVLTF. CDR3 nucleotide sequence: TGTGCCAGTAGTATATACTCAGGGGGGACTTTCTCTGGGGCCAACGTCCTGACTTTC.

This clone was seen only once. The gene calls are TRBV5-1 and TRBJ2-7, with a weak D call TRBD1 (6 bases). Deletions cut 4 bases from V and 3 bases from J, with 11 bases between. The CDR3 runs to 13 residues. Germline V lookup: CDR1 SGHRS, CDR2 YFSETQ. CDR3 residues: CASSVDRSYEQYF. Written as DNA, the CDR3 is TGCGCCAGCAGCGTGGACAGAAGCTACGAGCAGTACTTC.

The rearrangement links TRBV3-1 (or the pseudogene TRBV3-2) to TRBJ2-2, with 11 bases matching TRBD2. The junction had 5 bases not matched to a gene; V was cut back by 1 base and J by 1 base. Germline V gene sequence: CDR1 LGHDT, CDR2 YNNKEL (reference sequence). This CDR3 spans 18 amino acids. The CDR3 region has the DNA TGTGCCAGCAGCCAAGTGGGAGGGACTAGCGGGAACACCGGGGAGCTGTTTTTT. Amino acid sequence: CASSQVGGTSGNTGELFF.